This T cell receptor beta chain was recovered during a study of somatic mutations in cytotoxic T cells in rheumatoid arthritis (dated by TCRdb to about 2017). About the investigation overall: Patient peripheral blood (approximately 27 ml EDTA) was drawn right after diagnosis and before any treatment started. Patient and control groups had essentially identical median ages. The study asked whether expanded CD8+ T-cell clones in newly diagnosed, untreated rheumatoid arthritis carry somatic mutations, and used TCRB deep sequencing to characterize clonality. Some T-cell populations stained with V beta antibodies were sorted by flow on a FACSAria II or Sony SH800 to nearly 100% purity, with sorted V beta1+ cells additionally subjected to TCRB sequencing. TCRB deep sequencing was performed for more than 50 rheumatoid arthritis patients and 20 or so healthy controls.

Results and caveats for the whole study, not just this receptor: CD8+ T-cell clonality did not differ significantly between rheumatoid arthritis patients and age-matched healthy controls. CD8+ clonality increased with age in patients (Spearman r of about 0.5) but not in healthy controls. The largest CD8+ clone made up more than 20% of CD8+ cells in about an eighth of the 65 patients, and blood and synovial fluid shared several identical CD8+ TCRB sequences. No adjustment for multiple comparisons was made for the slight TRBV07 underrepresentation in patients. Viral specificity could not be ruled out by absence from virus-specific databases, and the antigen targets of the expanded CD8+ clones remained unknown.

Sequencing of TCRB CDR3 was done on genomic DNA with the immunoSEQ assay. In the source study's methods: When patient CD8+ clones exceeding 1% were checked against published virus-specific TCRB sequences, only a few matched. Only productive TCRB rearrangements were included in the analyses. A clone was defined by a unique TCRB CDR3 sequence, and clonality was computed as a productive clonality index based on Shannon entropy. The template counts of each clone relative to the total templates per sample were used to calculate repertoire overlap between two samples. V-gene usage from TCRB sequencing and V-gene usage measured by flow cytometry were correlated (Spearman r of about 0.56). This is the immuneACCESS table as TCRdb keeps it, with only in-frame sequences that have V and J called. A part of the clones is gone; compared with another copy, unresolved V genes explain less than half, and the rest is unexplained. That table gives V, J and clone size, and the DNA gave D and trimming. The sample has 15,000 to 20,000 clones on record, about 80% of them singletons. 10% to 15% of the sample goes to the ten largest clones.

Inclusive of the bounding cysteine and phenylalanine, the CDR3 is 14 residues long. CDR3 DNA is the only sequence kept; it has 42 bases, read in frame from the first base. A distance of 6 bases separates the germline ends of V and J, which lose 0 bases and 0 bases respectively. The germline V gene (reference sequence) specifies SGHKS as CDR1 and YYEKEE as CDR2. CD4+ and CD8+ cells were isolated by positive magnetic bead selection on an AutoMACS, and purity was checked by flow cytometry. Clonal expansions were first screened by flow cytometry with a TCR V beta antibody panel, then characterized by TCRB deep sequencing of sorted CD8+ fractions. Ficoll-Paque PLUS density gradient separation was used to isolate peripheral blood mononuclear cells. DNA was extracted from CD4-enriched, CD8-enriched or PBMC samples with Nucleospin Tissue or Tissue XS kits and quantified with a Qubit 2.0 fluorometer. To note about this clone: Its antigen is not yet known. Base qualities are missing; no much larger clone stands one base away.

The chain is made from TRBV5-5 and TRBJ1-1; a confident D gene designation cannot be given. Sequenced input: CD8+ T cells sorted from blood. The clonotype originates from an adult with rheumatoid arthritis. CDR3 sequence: CASSLEQMNTEAFF. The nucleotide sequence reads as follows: TGTGCCAGCAGCTTGGAGCAGATGAACACTGAAGCTTTCTTT.